The clone carrying this T cell receptor (beta chain) has at least ten counts. Its target is unknown. The CDR3 contains 15 residues. V lost 2 bases, J lost 4 bases, and 13 bases lay in between. The data were taken from a study of glioma-infiltrating T cells. Study-wide results and caveats: Above-expected tissue-blood divergence occurred in all gliomas, most in low-grade ones. Only very few CDR3 sequences appeared in both tissue and blood.

The iRepertoire nested amplicon-rescue multiplex PCR amplified TCR alpha and beta CDR3s from RNA. Input was roughly 100-450 ng of tissue mRNA or PBMC total RNA. Using its own MiXCR run on the multiplex PCR reads, TCRdb lists one record per CDR3 protein. The sample consists of 110,000 or so distinct CDR3 sequences, 25% to 30% of them appearing once. The clonotype was recovered from a human donor with low-grade glioma or glioblastoma, undergoing nonglioma brain surgery, or in good health (not recorded which). Specimen: glioma tissue, nonneoplastic brain tissue, or PBMCs (not recorded which). J is TRBJ2-3 and V is TRBV12-3 or TRBV12-4, with a weak D call TRBD1 (5 bases). In DNA, the CDR3 is TGTGCCAGCAGTTTAAGGGGAAGAAGCGCAGATACGCAGTATTTT. It encodes CASSLRGRSADTQYF.